This T cell receptor (beta chain) stems from a study of shared clonotypes between healthy human individuals. Study as a whole: Used for every donor were three CD4 naive, three CD4 memory, two CD8 naive and one CD8 memory plate.

TCRdb keeps only in-frame clones here, not all; method: immunoSEQ multiplex PCR. The sample comprises 1.5 million to 1.9 million clones, approximately 98% of which are singletons, and approximately 0.45% rests with the top ten. The V gene's germline CDR1 is SGHRS and CDR2 YFSETQ. V was shortened by 1 base and J by 6 bases, with 7 bases between the two germline ends. This CDR3 has 13 amino acids. The sequence came from a man aged 30-40 years in good health. The sample consisted of naive CD4+ T cells sorted from blood. As for subset: CD45RA+ positively selected. V gene TRBV5-1 combines with J gene TRBJ2-2, with D unclear. The CDR3 loop reads CASSLSRSGELFF. DNA of the CDR3: TGCGCCAGCAGCTTGTCAAGATCCGGGGAGCTGTTTTTT.